A single sample gave rise to the 24 T cell receptor beta chains below, sequenced in a study of blood T cell repertoires in COVID-19 (dated by TCRdb to 2018 to 2021). The library was made by the immunoSEQ multiplex PCR assay. TCRdb's version of the immuneACCESS table is confined to in-frame rearrangements and falls short of the full clone set. An unresolved V gene accounts for under half of the shortfall where checked; the remainder is of unknown origin. Within this sample are 90,000 to 120,000 clones, with about 85% of them counted one time only. 2.1% of the sample lies in the top ten. Input material: peripheral blood. The receptors come from a human donor in a cohort sampled during active COVID-19.

This chain joins TRBV5-1 and TRBJ2-1; D is uncertain. Per germline, CDR1 SGHRS and CDR2 YFSETQ. V was trimmed by 5 bases and J by 0 bases, leaving 12 bases between them. The CDR3 has 15 residues. In DNA form, the CDR3 reads TGCGCCAGCAGACCCAGCGCGAGCTCCTACAATGAGCAGTTCTTC. It translates to CASRPSASSYNEQFF.

This sequence joins TRBV5-1 and TRBJ2-3, with 10 bases matching TRBD2. Trimming at V came to 0 bases and at J to 0 bases, leaving 1 base not matched to a gene. Germline CDR1 SGHRS, CDR2 YFSETQ. This CDR3 has 16 amino acids. The CDR3 coding sequence is TGCGCCAGCAGCTTGGAAGCGGGAGGGAGCACAGATACGCAGTATTTT. Its translation is CASSLEAGGSTDTQYF. Full variable domain (outside the CDR3, taken from reference TRBV5-1 and TRBJ2-3): KAGVTQTPRYLIKTRGQQVTLSCSPISGHRSVSWYQQTPGQGLQFLFEYFSETQRNKGNFPGRFSGRQFSNSRSEMNVSTLELGDSALYLCASSLEAGGSTDTQYFGPGTRLTVL.

The chain employs TRBV7-9 and TRBJ1-6; D is ambiguous. Trimming shortened V by 4 bases and J by 2 bases, and 15 bases separated the two germline ends. The CDR3 spans 17 residues. CDR1 and CDR2 (germline): SEHNR, FQNEAQ (reference sequence). The CDR3, as DNA: TGTGCCAGCAGCTCTGGGCACGGCGCTCCCTATAATTCACCCCTCCACTTT. It is translated as CASSSGHGAPYNSPLHF.

This chain connects TRBV19 to TRBJ2-2; TRBD1 agrees at 11 bases. Germline-derived CDR1 and CDR2 are LNHDA and SQIVND (reference sequence). This CDR3 has 14 residues. CDR3 amino acids: CARLRDRGTGELFF. In DNA form, the CDR3 reads TGTGCAAGACTGAGGGACAGGGGGACCGGGGAGCTGTTTTTT.

The chain carries TRBV10-2 and TRBJ2-4; 12 bases fit TRBD2. The J segment lost 2 bases and the V segment lost 3 bases, leaving 14 bases of the junction unmatched. CDR1 is WSHSY, CDR2 SAAADI, per germline. This CDR3 region has 20 residues. CDR3 in DNA: TGCGCCAGCAGTGAAGTTAGACTAGCGGGAGATGAGGGGTCCAAAAACATTCAGTACTTC. Protein product: CASSEVRLAGDEGSKNIQYF.

The chain has TRBV11-2 and TRBJ2-7; D is ambiguous. The CDR3 runs 13 residues. The ends were cut back, 3 bases at V and 3 bases at J, with 9 bases in the middle. In germline, CDR1 is SGHAT, CDR2 FQNNGV. CDR3 protein: CASSFSLIYEQYF. The CDR3 DNA is TGTGCCAGCAGCTTCAGTCTGATCTACGAGCAGTACTTC.

The V call is TRBV24-1, the J call TRBJ2-3; TRBD2 aligns across 15 bases. Germline CDR1 and CDR2: KGHDR and SFDVKD. This CDR3 has 17 amino acids. V was pared by 2 bases and J by 3 bases, with 2 bases of the junction left unmatched. In DNA, the CDR3 is TGTGCCACCAGTGATTACGGGACTAGCGGGAGGACAGATACGCAGTATTTT. This gives the protein CATSDYGTSGRTDTQYF.

This sequence joins TRBV5-1 and TRBJ2-7; D is unresolved. This CDR3 has 14 amino acids. Deletions cut 0 bases from V and 0 bases from J, with 7 bases between. The germline CDR1 and CDR2 sequences are SGHRS and YFSETQ. CDR3 amino acids: CASSLESGSYEQYF. CDR3 nucleotide sequence: TGCGCCAGCAGCTTGGAGTCGGGCTCCTACGAGCAGTACTTC.

The chain uses TRBV28 and TRBJ2-1; 9 bases are a match to TRBD2. V shed 2 bases, J shed 4 bases, and the junction held 3 bases outside the gene matches. The CDR3 runs 15 residues. Per the germline V gene, CDR1 is MDHEN and CDR2 is SYDVKM. CDR3 loop: CASSLGGGVYNEQFF. CDR3 DNA: TGTGCCAGCAGTTTAGGCGGGGGGGTATACAATGAGCAGTTCTTC.

The CDR3 here is CSVEVHPNQPQHF. For the CDR3, the DNA is TGCAGCGTTGAAGTCCATCCCAATCAGCCCCAGCATTTT. This sequence joins TRBV29-1 and TRBJ1-5, with D unresolved. The CDR3 totals 13 residues. Trimming took 1 base from V and 3 from J, leaving 7 bases between them. The germline gives CDR1 SQVTM, CDR2 ANQGSEA.

This clone occurred a few times. The rearrangement links TRBV19 to TRBJ1-1; D is perhaps TRBD1 (5 bases). The length of the CDR3 is 13 residues. V gave up 6 bases and J gave up 4 bases, with 12 bases separating them. Germline-derived CDR1 and CDR2 are LNHDA and SQIVND (reference sequence). The CDR3 is CASRARTITEAFF. DNA of the CDR3: TGTGCCAGTAGAGCGCGGACAATCACTGAAGCTTTCTTT.

The chain links TRBV7-9 to TRBJ2-2, with 7 bases aligning to TRBD1. Germline values: CDR1 SEHNR, CDR2 FQNEAQ (reference sequence). The CDR3 spans 13 residues. V lost 5 bases to trimming and J lost 5 bases; unmatched junction nucleotides: 2. CDR3 DNA sequence: TGTGCCAGCAGCACAGGGGTTACCGGGGAGCTGTTTTTT. It specifies CASSTGVTGELFF.

The chain is built from TRBV5-1 and TRBJ1-1; no reliable D call. Trimming took 0 bases from V and 0 from J, leaving 9 bases between them. In germline, CDR1 is SGHRS, CDR2 YFSETQ. This CDR3 has 15 residues. The CDR3 DNA follows: TGCGCCAGCAGCTTGGGGGGAGGGTTGAACACTGAAGCTTTCTTT. Encoded protein: CASSLGGGLNTEAFF.

J is TRBJ2-7 and V is TRBV10-3, with TRBD1 matching over 7 bases. The CDR3 extends over 13 amino acids. The germline V gene encodes CDR1 ENHRY and CDR2 SYGVKD. The J segment lost 1 base and the V segment lost 5 bases, leaving 2 bases of the junction unmatched. The CDR3 loop reads CAISLTGSYEQYF. In DNA, the CDR3 is TGTGCCATCAGTTTGACAGGGTCCTACGAGCAGTACTTC.

The rearrangement joins TRBV5-1 to TRBJ2-3; D gene unclear. The CDR3 extends over 14 amino acids. From germline, CDR1 is SGHRS and CDR2 YFSETQ. The V and J ends lost 2 bases and 1 base respectively, with 8 bases between them. CDR3 loop: CASSFSAGTDTQYF. CDR3 in DNA: TGCGCCAGCAGCTTCTCTGCGGGCACAGATACGCAGTATTTT.

J is TRBJ1-6 and V is TRBV10-2; 7 bases map to TRBD1. V trimming: 4 bases; J trimming: 8 bases; junction bases outside the gene matches: 8. Per germline, CDR1 WSHSY and CDR2 SAAADI. The length of the CDR3 is 15 residues. The CDR3 nucleotides read TGCGCCAGCAGTGCATGGACAGGAGGGGATTCACCCCTCCACTTT. Translating gives CASSAWTGGDSPLHF.

This clone is a singleton in its sample. This chain links TRBV9 with TRBJ2-7; D gene uncertain. CDR1 is SGDLS and CDR2 is YYNGEE in the germline V gene. This CDR3 region has 8 residues. V gave up 9 bases and J gave up 6 bases, with 4 bases separating them. CDR3 sequence: CATGEQYF. The CDR3 DNA sequence: TGTGCCACAGGCGAGCAGTACTTC.

The V gene is TRBV20-1, the J gene TRBJ1-1; 12 bases match TRBD1. Germline V gene sequence: CDR1 DFQATT, CDR2 SNEGSKA (reference sequence). V was clipped by 3 bases and J by 5 bases; unmatched bases: 22. The CDR3 covers 20 residues. The CDR3 protein is CSASSVHGGTGGAGGTEAFF. DNA for the CDR3: TGCAGTGCTAGTTCGGTCCACGGCGGGACAGGGGGCGCAGGGGGGACTGAAGCTTTCTTT.

This clone was counted a single time. The chain couples TRBV20-1 to TRBJ1-2, with D possibly being TRBD1 (5 bases). The germline CDR1 and CDR2 sequences are DFQATT and SNEGSKA (reference sequence). The CDR3 is 11 residues long. DNA for the CDR3: TGCAGCATACCAGGGAACTATGGCTACACCTTC. It specifies CSIPGNYGYTF.

The chain employs TRBV12-3 or TRBV12-4 and TRBJ2-3; D not resolved. V was pared by 1 base and J by 7 bases, with 9 bases between. This CDR3 region has 13 residues. CDR3 sequence (DNA): TGTGCCAGCAGTTTAGACAGTCAGAATACGCAGTATTTT. It codes for CASSLDSQNTQYF.

The rearrangement joins TRBV5-1 to TRBJ2-1; 7 positions agree with TRBD2. The CDR3 loop spans 17 amino acids. CDR1 and CDR2 from the germline V gene are SGHRS and YFSETQ. Trimming took 1 base from V and 3 from J; bases not matched to a gene: 10. The CDR3 is CASSLLGGSGVYNEQFF. The CDR3 DNA reads as TGCGCCAGCAGCTTGTTAGGCGGGAGTGGGGTCTACAATGAGCAGTTCTTC. Combining the CDR3 with reference TRBV5-1 and TRBJ2-1 gives the whole variable domain KAGVTQTPRYLIKTRGQQVTLSCSPISGHRSVSWYQQTPGQGLQFLFEYFSETQRNKGNFPGRFSGRQFSNSRSEMNVSTLELGDSALYLCASSLLGGSGVYNEQFFGPGTRLTVL.

The chain has TRBV5-4 and TRBJ2-5; 8 bases agree with TRBD1. The CDR3 sequence is 15 residues long. V was pared by 0 bases and J by 2 bases, with 3 bases of the junction left unmatched. Germline CDR1 is SGHNT and CDR2 is YYREEE (reference sequence). The CDR3 DNA reads TGTGCCAGCAGCTTGGCCGGGACAGGTCAAGAGACCCAGTACTTC. Amino acid sequence: CASSLAGTGQETQYF.

This rearrangement joins TRBV4-2 to TRBJ2-2; 13 positions match TRBD2. The CDR3 runs 17 residues. Germline V CDR1 and CDR2: LGHNA, YNFKEQ. Trimming cost V 0 bases and J 4 bases; bases outside gene matches: 2. CDR3 amino acids: CASSQDGLAGVTGELFF. CDR3 bases: TGTGCCAGCAGCCAAGATGGACTAGCGGGAGTCACCGGGGAGCTGTTTTTT.

This chain uses TRBV27 with TRBJ1-2; D is perhaps TRBD1 (5 bases). Germline assignment: CDR1 MNHEY and CDR2 SMNVEV (reference sequence). V was shortened by 6 bases and J by 7 bases, with 21 bases between the two germline ends. The CDR3 is made up of 15 amino acids. The CDR3 bases are TGTGCCAGCAGCGCGATGGCGGGGGGGGAAAGTGGCTACACCTTC. Its protein product is CASSAMAGGESGYTF.